This T cell receptor beta chain comes out of a study of cytomegalovirus exposure and HLA in healthy donors. The study ran its PCR with 60 Vbeta and 13 Jbeta primers. This table comes from immunoSEQ multiplex PCR, and its TCRdb copy is limited to in-frame clones, with some not included. The repertoire has 95,000 to 150,000 clones, 74% of them found once; the top ten carry around 4%. As concerns this clone: Other DNA sequences within the sample encode an identical CDR3.

Trimming stripped 3 bases from V and 2 bases from J, with 4 bases between. Per germline, CDR1 MDHEN and CDR2 SYDVKM. CDR3 length: 12 residues. The chain is built from TRBV28 and TRBJ1-2; no clear D gene. The sample consisted of PBMCs. This sequence was found in a woman in her fifties or sixties in good health and CMV-seropositive. CDR3 sequence (DNA): TGTGCCAGCAGTTTTTTAAACTATGGCTACACCTTC. Encoded protein: CASSFLNYGYTF.